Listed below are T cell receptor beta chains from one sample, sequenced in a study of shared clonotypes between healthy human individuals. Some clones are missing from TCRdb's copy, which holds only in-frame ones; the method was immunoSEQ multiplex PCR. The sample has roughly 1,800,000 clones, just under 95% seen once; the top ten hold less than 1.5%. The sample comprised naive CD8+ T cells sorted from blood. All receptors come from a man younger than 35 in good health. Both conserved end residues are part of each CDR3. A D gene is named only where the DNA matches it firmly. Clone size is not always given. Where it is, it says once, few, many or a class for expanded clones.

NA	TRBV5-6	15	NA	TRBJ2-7	CASSLMGAGSYEQYF	TGTGCCAGCAGCTTGATGGGGGCCGGGTCCTACGAGCAGTACTTC
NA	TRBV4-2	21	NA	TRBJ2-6	CASSQEVTGSYVWSGANVLTF	TGTGCCAGCAGCCAAGAGGTTACAGGGAGTTATGTATGGTCTGGGGCCAACGTCCTGACTTTC
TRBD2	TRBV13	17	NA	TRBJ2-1	CASSLGTSGASGNEQFF	TGTGCCAGCAGCTTAGGAACTAGCGGGGCGTCAGGGAATGAGCAGTTCTTC
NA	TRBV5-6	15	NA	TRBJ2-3	CASSLSVGGSDTQYF	TGTGCCAGCAGCCTCTCCGTGGGGGGATCGGATACGCAGTATTTT
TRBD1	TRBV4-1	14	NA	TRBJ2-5	CASSDRQGQETQYF	TGCGCCAGCAGCGACCGACAGGGGCAAGAGACCCAGTACTTC
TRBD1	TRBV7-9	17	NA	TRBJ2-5	CASSSSLRDSRRETQYF	TGTGCCAGCAGCTCGAGCCTCCGGGACAGTCGAAGAGAGACCCAGTACTTC
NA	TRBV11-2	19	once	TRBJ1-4	CASSLDFERAGPTNEKLFF	TGTGCCAGCAGCTTAGATTTTGAGAGGGCAGGACCAACTAATGAAAAACTGTTTTTT
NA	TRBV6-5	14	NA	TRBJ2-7	CASSSAGPSYEQYF	TGTGCCAGCAGTTCCGCCGGACCCTCCTACGAGCAGTACTTC
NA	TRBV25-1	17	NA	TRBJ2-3	CASSELKGILGTDTQYF	TGTGCCAGCAGTGAATTGAAGGGGATCCTAGGTACAGATACGCAGTATTTT
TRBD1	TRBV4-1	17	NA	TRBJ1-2	CASSQEGRAGGVGGYTF	TGCGCCAGCAGCCAAGAAGGTCGGGCAGGGGGCGTAGGTGGCTACACCTTC
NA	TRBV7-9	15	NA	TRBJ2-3	CASSSPGLATDTQYF	TGTGCCAGCAGCTCACCCGGCCTCGCAACAGATACGCAGTATTTT
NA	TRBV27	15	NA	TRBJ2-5	CASSTLGGGQETQYF	TGTGCCAGCAGTACCCTTGGGGGCGGTCAAGAGACCCAGTACTTC
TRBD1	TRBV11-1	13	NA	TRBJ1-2	CASSAGQNYGYTF	TGTGCCAGCAGCGCGGGACAGAACTATGGCTACACCTTC
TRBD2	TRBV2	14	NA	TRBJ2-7	CASSVGGGAYEQYF	TGTGCCAGCAGTGTGGGCGGGGGGGCCTACGAGCAGTACTTC
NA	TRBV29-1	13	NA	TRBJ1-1	CSVAAQTNTEAFF	TGCAGCGTTGCGGCACAGACTAACACTGAAGCTTTCTTT
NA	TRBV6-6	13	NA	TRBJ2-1	CASRGTAENEQFF	TGTGCCAGCAGGGGTACGGCGGAAAATGAGCAGTTCTTC
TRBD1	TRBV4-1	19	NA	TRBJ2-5	CASSQDSYPNRGTQETQYF	TGCGCCAGCAGCCAAGACTCATACCCGAACAGGGGGACCCAAGAGACCCAGTACTTC
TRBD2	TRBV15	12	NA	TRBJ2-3	CATSTGTSGSYF	TGTGCCACCAGCACAGGGACTAGCGGGAGTTATTTT
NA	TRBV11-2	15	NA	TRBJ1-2	CASSRPGTVPYGYTF	TGTGCCAGCAGCCGACCCGGGACTGTCCCCTATGGCTACACCTTC
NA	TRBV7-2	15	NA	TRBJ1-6	CASSSDSTYNSPLHF	TGTGCCAGCAGCTCTGACAGTACCTATAATTCACCCCTCCACTTT
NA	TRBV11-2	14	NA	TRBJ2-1	CASSLASSYNEQFF	TGTGCCAGCAGCTTAGCTAGCAGCTACAATGAGCAGTTCTTC
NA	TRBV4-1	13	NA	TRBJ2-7	CASSRGQTYEQYF	TGCGCCAGCAGCCGCGGACAGACCTACGAGCAGTACTTC
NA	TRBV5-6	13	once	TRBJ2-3	CASSRDSSDTQYF	TGTGCCAGCAGCAGAGACTCGTCGGATACGCAGTATTTT
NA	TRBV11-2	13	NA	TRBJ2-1	CASSSPLVDEQFF	TGTGCCAGCAGCTCCCCCCTCGTGGATGAGCAGTTCTTC
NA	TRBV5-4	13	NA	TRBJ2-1	CASSFQTSPEQFF	TGTGCCAGCAGCTTCCAAACTAGCCCTGAGCAGTTCTTC
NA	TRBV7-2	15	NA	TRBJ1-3	CASSLSAPGTNTIYF	TGTGCCAGCAGCTTATCGGCACCTGGGACGAACACCATATATTTT
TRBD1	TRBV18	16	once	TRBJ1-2	CASSPTKGQGPYGYTF	TGTGCCAGCTCACCAACGAAGGGACAGGGTCCCTATGGCTACACCTTC
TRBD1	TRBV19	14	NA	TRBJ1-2	CASSIGTGLYGYTF	TGTGCCAGTAGTATAGGGACAGGACTCTATGGCTACACCTTC
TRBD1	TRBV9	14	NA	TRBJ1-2	CASSATTGGYGYTF	TGTGCCAGCAGCGCTACCACAGGGGGCTATGGCTACACCTTC
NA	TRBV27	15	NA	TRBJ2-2	CASSLLASLTGELFF	TGTGCCAGCAGTTTATTGGCCAGTCTCACCGGGGAGCTGTTTTTT
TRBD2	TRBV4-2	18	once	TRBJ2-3	CASSQDGTSGVSTDTQYF	TGTGCCAGCAGCCAAGACGGGACTAGCGGGGTAAGCACAGATACGCAGTATTTT
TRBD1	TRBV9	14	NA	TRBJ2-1	CASSVEGQYNEQFF	TGTGCCAGCAGCGTAGAGGGACAGTACAATGAGCAGTTCTTC
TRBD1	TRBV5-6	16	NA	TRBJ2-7	CASSLEGTGESYEQYF	TGTGCCAGCAGCTTGGAGGGGACAGGTGAATCCTACGAGCAGTACTTC
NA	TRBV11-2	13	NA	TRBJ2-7	CASSVDPSGEQYF	TGTGCCAGCAGCGTGGACCCCTCGGGGGAGCAGTACTTC
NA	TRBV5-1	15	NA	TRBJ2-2	CASSLAEANTGELFF	TGCGCCAGCAGCTTAGCGGAGGCGAACACCGGGGAGCTGTTTTTT
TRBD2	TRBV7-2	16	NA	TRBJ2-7	CASSFPGLAGVWEQYF	TGTGCCAGCAGCTTCCCGGGACTAGCGGGAGTATGGGAGCAGTACTTC
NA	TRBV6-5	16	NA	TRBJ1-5	CASSYGAPESRQPQHF	TGTGCCAGCAGTTATGGGGCCCCTGAGTCCCGGCAGCCCCAGCATTTT
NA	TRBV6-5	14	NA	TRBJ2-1	CASSYSPGNNEQFF	TGTGCCAGCAGTTACTCGCCGGGCAACAATGAGCAGTTCTTC
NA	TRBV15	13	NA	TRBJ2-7	CASGPGAFYEQYF	TGTGCCTCCGGTCCGGGAGCCTTCTACGAGCAGTACTTC
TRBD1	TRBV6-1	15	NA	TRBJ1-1	CASSELRTGGTEAFF	TGTGCCAGCAGTGAACTTAGGACAGGGGGCACTGAAGCTTTCTTT
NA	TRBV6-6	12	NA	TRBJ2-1	CASNDDSLGQFF	TGTGCCAGCAACGACGATAGTCTCGGTCAGTTCTTC
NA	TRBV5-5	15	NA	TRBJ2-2	CASSLGRENTGELFF	TGTGCCAGCAGCTTGGGGCGCGAGAACACCGGGGAGCTGTTTTTT
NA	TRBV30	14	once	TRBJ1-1	CAWSIGPMNTEAFF	TGTGCCTGGAGCATTGGGCCCATGAACACTGAAGCTTTCTTT
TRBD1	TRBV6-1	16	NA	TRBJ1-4	CASSEFARDRDEKLFF	TGTGCCAGCAGTGAATTCGCGAGGGACAGGGATGAAAAACTGTTTTTT
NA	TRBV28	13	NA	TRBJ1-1	CASSLFEVDEAFF	TGTGCCAGCAGTTTATTCGAGGTAGATGAAGCTTTCTTT